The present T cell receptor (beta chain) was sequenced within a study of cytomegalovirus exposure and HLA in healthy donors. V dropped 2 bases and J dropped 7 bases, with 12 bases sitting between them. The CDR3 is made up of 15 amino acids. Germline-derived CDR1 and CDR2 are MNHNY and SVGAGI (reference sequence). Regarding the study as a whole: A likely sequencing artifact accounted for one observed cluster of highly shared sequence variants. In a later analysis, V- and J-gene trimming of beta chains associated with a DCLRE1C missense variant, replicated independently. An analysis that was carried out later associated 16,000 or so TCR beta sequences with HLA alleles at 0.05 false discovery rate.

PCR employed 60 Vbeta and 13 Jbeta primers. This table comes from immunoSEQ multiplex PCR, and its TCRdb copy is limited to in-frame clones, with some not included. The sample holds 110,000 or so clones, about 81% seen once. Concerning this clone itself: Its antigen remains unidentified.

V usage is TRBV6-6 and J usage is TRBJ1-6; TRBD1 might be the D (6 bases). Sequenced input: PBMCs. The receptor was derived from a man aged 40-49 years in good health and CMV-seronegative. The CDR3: CASSYRPQGNSPLHF. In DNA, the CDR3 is TGTGCCAGCAGTTACCGCCCTCAGGGGAATTCACCCCTCCACTTT.